The next 8 T cell receptor beta chains were all read from a single sample in a study of T-cell reconstitution after alpha-beta-depleted transplantation in children. The TCRbeta library was prepared with unique molecular identifiers. TCRdb re-called the PCR reads through MiXCR, storing one row per CDR3 protein. The profile covers about 600,000 distinct CDR3 sequences, with 23% appearing a single time and 13% to 15% taken by the ten largest. The sample here was PBMCs, mostly from graft donor cells, taken 360 days after TCRalphabeta/CD19-depleted stem cell transplant. Receptors originate from a boy in the first two years of life who had a stem cell transplant for acute myeloid leukemia, so the T cells may come from the graft donor.

The chain has TRBV6-5 and TRBJ1-5; D gene uncertain. This CDR3 comprises 15 residues. The germline V and J ends were trimmed by 0 bases and 0 bases, with 6 bases remaining between them. Germline V gene lookup returns CDR1 MNHEY and CDR2 SVGAGI. CDR3 sequence reads: CASSYSSGSNQPQHF. CDR3 DNA: TGTGCCAGCAGTTACTCGAGTGGTAGCAATCAGCCCCAGCATTTT.

This clonotype was seen only a few times. This sequence joins TRBV20-1 and TRBJ2-3; D is perhaps TRBD1 (6 bases). CDR1 and CDR2 (germline): DFQATT, SNEGSKA (reference sequence). Deletions cut 0 bases from V and 2 bases from J, with 12 bases between. This CDR3 is 15 amino acids long. The CDR3 loop reads CSAREWGLFTDTQYF. The CDR3 DNA sequence: TGCAGTGCTAGAGAGTGGGGGCTATTCACAGATACGCAGTATTTT.

The chain uses TRBV20-1 and TRBJ1-6; D not certain. Germline V gene lookup returns CDR1 DFQATT and CDR2 SNEGSKA (reference sequence). V lost 3 bases and J lost 7, with 19 bases in between. CDR3 length: 16 residues. CDR3 sequence: CSASRGVGFLNSPLHF. In nucleotides, the CDR3 is TGCAGTGCTAGCCGAGGCGTTGGCTTCCTAAATTCACCCCTCCACTTT.

This clonotype was counted a few times. This sequence joins TRBV6-2 or TRBV6-3 and TRBJ2-1; 8 nucleotides align to TRBD1. This CDR3 contains 15 residues. J gave up 3 bases and V 7 bases, and 8 bases lay outside the gene matches. Germline lookup yields CDR1 MNHEY and CDR2 SVGEGT. Here the CDR3 DNA reads TGTGCCAGCATCAGTCCGGGACAGGTCTACAATGAGCAGTTCTTC. This sequence encodes CASISPGQVYNEQFF.

The rearrangement joins TRBV14 to TRBJ2-1; 9 nucleotides line up with TRBD2. The CDR3 runs to 16 residues. Per the germline V gene, CDR1 is SGHDN and CDR2 is FVKESK. V lost 1 base to trimming and J lost 3 bases; unmatched junction nucleotides: 4. CDR3 in amino acids: CASSQVSLAGYNEQFF. CDR3 nucleotides: TGTGCCAGCAGCCAAGTTTCACTAGCGGGCTACAATGAGCAGTTCTTC. Based on the CDR3 plus reference TRBV14 and TRBJ2-1, the full variable domain is EAGVTQFPSHSVIEKGQTVTLRCDPISGHDNLYWYRRVMGKEIKFLLHFVKESKQDESGMPNNRFLAERTGGTYSTLKVQPAELEDSGVYFCASSQVSLAGYNEQFFGPGTRLTVL.

Only a few counts were recorded for this clonotype. V usage is TRBV6-5 and J usage is TRBJ1-1, with no clear D. The CDR3 has 14 residues. Trimming cost V 0 bases and J 5 bases, with 10 bases left between them. Looked up from germline, CDR1 is MNHEY and CDR2 is SVGAGI. The CDR3 reads CASSYSEMGTEAFF. The CDR3, as DNA: TGTGCCAGCAGTTACTCAGAAATGGGGACTGAAGCTTTCTTT.

The chain combines TRBV11-2 with TRBJ2-1; TRBD2 aligns across 9 bases. Germline V gives CDR1 SGHAT, CDR2 FQNNGV. J was trimmed by 5 bases and V by 1 base; bases with no gene match: 6. The CDR3 extends over 16 amino acids. CDR3 sequence: CASSLASLAGNNEQFF. Here the CDR3 DNA reads TGTGCCAGCAGCTTAGCATCCCTAGCGGGGAACAATGAGCAGTTCTTC.

In its sample, this clonotype was seen a few times. The chain combines TRBV12-3 or TRBV12-4 with TRBJ2-7; possible D gene TRBD1, 5 bases. V gave up 6 bases and J gave up 0 bases, with 15 bases separating them. The CDR3 loop spans 15 amino acids. The CDR3 is CASSPFPDSSYEQYF. CDR3 in DNA: TGTGCCAGCAGCCCATTCCCTGACAGCTCCTACGAGCAGTACTTC.